The clone carrying this T cell receptor (beta chain) was observed at least ten times. The sample comes from a study of molecular identifiers for immune sequencing clone quantification. The germline CDR1 and CDR2 sequences are LNHDA and SQIVND (reference sequence). V lost 3 bases and J lost 1, with 6 bases in between. This CDR3 has 13 amino acids. TCRdb passed the PCR reads through MiXCR, listing each CDR3 protein once. The repertoire holds under 600,000 distinct CDR3 sequences, with about a fifth as singletons. This clonotype was obtained from a human donor in good health. Some libraries in this study had Jurkat cell RNA spiked in. The chain employs TRBV19 and TRBJ1-1; D remains unclear. Sequenced material: naive CD8+ T cells from blood, with Jurkat cell RNA spiked in. Documented subset: FACS-sorted CD8+CD4-CCR7+CD45RA+ naive T cells. The CDR3 reads CASSIMENTEAFF. The CDR3 coding sequence is TGTGCCAGTAGTATTATGGAGAACACTGAAGCTTTCTTT.